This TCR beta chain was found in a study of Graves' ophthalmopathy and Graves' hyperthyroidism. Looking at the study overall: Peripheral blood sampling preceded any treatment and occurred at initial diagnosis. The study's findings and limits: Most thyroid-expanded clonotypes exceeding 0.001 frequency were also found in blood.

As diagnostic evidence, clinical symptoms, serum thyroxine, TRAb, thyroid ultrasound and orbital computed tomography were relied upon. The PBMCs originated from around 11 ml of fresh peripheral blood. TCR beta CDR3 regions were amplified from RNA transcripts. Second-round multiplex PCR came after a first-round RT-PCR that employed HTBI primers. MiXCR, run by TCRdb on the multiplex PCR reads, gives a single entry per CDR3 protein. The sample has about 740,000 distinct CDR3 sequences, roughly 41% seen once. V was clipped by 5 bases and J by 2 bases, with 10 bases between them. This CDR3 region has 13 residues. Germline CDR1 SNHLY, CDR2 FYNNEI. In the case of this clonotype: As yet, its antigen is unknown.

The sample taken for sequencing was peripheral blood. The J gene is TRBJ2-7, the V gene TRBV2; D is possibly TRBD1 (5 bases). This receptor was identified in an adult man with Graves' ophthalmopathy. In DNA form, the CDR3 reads TGTGCCAGCAGTCTCGGACACACCTACGAGCAGTACTTC. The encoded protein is CASSLGHTYEQYF. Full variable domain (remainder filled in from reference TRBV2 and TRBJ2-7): EPEVTQTPSHQVTQMGQEVILRCVPISNHLYFYWYRQILGQKVEFLVSFYNNEISEKSEIFDDQFSVERPDGSNFTLKIRSTKLEDSAMYFCASSLGHTYEQYFGPGTRLTVT.